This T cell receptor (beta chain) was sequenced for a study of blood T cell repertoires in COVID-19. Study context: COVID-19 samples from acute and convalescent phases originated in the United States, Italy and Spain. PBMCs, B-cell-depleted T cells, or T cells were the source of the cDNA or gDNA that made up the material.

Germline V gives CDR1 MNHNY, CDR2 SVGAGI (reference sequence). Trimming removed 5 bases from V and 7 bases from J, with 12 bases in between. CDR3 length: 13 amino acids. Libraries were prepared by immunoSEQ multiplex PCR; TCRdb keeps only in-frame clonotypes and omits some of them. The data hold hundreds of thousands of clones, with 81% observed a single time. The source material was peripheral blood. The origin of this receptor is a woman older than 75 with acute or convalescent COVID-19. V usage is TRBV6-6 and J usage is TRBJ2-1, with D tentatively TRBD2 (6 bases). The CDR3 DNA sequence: TGTGCCAGCAGTAGCGGGCAATTTAATGAGCAGTTCTTC. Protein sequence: CASSSGQFNEQFF.